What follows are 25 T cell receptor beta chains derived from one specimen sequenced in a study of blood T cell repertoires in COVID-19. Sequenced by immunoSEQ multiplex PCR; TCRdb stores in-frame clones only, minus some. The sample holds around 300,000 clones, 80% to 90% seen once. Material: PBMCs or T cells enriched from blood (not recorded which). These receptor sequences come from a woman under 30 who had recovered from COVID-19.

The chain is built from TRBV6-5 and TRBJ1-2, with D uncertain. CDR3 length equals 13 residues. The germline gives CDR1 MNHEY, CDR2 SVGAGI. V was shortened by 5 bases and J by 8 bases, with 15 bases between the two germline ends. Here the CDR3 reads CASSRGSQEGYTF. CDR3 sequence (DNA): TGTGCCAGCAGTCGAGGGTCGCAGGAAGGCTACACCTTC.

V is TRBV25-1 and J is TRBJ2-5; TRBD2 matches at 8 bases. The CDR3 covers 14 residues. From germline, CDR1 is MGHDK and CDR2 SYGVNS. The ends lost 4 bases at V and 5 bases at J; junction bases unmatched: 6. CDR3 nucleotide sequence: TGTGCCAGCAGTGTGATTAGCGGGGTTGAGACCCAGTACTTC. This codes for CASSVISGVETQYF.

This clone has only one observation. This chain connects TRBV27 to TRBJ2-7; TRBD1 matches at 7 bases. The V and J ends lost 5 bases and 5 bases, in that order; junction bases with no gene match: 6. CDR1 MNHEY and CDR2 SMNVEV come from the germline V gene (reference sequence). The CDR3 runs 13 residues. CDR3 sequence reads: CASSNRGTHEQYF. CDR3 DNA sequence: TGTGCCAGCAGTAACAGGGGTACTCACGAGCAGTACTTC.

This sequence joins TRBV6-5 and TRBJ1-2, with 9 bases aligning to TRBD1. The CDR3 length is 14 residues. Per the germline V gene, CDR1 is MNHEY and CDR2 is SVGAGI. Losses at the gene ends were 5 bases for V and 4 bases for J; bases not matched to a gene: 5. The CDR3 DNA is TGTGCCAGCAGTAACAGGGGGCAGGGCTATGGCTACACCTTC. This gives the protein CASSNRGQGYGYTF.

The CDR3 DNA follows: TGTGCCAGTCGGGGGGGCGGTCGAGAGACCCAGTACTTC. This codes for CASRGGGRETQYF. The V gene is TRBV7-6, the J gene TRBJ2-5; 8 nucleotides align to TRBD2. CDR1 and CDR2 (germline): SGHVS, FNYEAQ. V trimming: 9 bases; J trimming: 4 bases; junction bases outside the gene matches: 7. CDR3 size: 13 residues.

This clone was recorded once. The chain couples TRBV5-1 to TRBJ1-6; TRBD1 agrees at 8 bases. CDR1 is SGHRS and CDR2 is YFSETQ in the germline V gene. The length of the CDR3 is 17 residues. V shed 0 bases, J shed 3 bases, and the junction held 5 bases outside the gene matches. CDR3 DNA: TGCGCCAGCAGCTTGGTGGGACAGGCTGTCTATAATTCACCCCTCCACTTT. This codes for CASSLVGQAVYNSPLHF.

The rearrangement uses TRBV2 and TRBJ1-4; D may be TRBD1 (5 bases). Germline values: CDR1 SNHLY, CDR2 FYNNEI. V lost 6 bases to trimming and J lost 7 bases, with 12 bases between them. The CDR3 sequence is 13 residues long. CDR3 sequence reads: CASRGQRSEKLFF. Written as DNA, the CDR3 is TGTGCCAGCAGGGGGCAGAGAAGTGAAAAACTGTTTTTT.

The CDR3 bases are TGTGCCAGCAGTGTTAACGGGGGAGTCACTGAAGCTTTCTTT. It encodes CASSVNGGVTEAFF. The V gene is TRBV2, the J gene TRBJ1-1; a weak D match, TRBD1 (5 bases). V lost 4 bases, J lost 4 bases, and 13 bases lay in between. This CDR3 contains 14 residues. Looked up from germline, CDR1 is SNHLY and CDR2 is FYNNEI.

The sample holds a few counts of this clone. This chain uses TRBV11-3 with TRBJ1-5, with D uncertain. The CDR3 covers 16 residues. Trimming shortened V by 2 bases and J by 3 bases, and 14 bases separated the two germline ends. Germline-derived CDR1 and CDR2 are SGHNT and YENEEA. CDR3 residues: CASSLKRAGLNQPQHF. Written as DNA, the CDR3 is TGTGCCAGCAGCTTAAAGAGGGCAGGCCTCAATCAGCCCCAGCATTTT.

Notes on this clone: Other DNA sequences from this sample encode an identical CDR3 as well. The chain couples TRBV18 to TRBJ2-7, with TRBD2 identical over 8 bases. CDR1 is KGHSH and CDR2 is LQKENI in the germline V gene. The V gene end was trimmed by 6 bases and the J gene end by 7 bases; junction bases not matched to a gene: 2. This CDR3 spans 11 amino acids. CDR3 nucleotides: TGTGCCAGCTCTCCGGGGGGGGAGCAGTACTTC. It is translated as CASSPGGEQYF.

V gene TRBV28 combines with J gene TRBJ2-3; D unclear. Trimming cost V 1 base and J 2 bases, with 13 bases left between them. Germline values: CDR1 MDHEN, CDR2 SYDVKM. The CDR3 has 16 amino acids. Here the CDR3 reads CASSLSPLPPTDTQYF. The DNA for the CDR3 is TGTGCCAGCAGTTTATCCCCGCTACCCCCCACAGATACGCAGTATTTT. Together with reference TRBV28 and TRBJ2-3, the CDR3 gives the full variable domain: DVKVTQSSRYLVKRTGEKVFLECVQDMDHENMFWYRQDPGLGLRLIYFSYDVKMKEKGDIPEGYSVSREKKERFSLILESASTNQTSMYLCASSLSPLPPTDTQYFGPGTRLTVL.

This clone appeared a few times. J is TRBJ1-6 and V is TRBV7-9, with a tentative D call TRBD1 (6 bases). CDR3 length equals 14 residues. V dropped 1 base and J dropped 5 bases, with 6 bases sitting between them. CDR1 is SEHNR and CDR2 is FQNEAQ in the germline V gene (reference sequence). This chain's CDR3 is CASSLEGDNSPLHF. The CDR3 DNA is TGTGCCAGCAGCTTAGAGGGGGATAATTCACCCCTCCACTTT.

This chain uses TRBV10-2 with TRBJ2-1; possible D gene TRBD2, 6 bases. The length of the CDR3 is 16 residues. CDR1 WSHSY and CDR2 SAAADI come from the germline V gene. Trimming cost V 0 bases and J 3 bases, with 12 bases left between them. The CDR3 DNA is TGCGCCAGCAGTGAGTCTGGGACTTTCCTCTACAATGAGCAGTTCTTC. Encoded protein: CASSESGTFLYNEQFF.

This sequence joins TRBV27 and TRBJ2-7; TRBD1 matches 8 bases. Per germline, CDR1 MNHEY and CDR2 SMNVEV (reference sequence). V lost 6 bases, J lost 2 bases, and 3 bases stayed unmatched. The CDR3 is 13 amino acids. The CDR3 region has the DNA TGTGCCAGCAGCAACAGGGGGGCCTACGAGCAGTACTTC. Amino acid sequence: CASSNRGAYEQYF.

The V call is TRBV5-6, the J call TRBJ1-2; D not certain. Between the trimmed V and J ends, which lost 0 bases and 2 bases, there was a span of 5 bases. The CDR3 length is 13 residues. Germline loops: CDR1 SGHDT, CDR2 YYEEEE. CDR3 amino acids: CASSLAGNYGYTF. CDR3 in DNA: TGTGCCAGCAGCTTGGCCGGGAACTATGGCTACACCTTC. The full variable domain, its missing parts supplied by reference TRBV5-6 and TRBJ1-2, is DAGVTQSPTHLIKTRGQQVTLRCSPKSGHDTVSWYQQALGQGPQFIFQYYEEEERQRGNFPDRFSGHQFPNYSSELNVNALLLGDSALYLCASSLAGNYGYTFGSGTRLTVV.

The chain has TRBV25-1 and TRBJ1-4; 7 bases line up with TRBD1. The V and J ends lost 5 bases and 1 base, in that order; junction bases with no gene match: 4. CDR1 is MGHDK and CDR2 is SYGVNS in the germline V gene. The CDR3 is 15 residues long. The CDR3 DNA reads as TGTGCCAGCAGTAGGGACAGCCGAACTAATGAAAAACTGTTTTTT. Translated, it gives CASSRDSRTNEKLFF.

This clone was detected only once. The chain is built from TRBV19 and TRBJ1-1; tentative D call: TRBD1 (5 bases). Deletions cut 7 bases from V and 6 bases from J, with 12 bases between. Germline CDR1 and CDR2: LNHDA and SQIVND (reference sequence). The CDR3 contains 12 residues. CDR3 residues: CASTPTGAEAFF. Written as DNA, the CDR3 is TGTGCCAGTACCCCGACGGGGGCTGAAGCTTTCTTT.

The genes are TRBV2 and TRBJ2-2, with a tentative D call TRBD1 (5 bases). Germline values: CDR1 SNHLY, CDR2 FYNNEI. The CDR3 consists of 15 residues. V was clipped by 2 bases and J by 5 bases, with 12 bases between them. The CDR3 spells CASSERGTGTGELFF. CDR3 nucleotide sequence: TGTGCCAGCAGTGAAAGGGGAACCGGTACCGGGGAGCTGTTTTTT. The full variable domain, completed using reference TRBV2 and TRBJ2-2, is EPEVTQTPSHQVTQMGQEVILRCVPISNHLYFYWYRQILGQKVEFLVSFYNNEISEKSEIFDDQFSVERPDGSNFTLKIRSTKLEDSAMYFCASSERGTGTGELFFGEGSRLTVL.

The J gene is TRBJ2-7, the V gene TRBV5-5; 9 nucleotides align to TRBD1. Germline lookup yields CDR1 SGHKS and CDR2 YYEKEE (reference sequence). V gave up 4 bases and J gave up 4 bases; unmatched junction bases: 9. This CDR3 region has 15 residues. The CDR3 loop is CASSATGTGIYEQYF. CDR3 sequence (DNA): TGTGCCAGCAGCGCGACCGGGACAGGGATATACGAGCAGTACTTC.

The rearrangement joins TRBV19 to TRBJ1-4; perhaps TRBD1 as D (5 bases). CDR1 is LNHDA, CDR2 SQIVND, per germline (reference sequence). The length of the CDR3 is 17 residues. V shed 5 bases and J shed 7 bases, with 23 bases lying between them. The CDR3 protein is CASSAPQVLMVGEKLFF. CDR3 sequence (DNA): TGTGCCAGTAGTGCTCCACAGGTTTTGATGGTGGGTGAAAAACTGTTTTTT.

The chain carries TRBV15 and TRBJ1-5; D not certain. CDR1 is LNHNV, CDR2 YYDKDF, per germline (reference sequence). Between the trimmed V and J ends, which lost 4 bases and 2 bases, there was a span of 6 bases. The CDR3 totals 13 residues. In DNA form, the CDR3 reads TGTGCCACCAGCACCATAGGCAATCAGCCCCAGCATTTT. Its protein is CATSTIGNQPQHF.

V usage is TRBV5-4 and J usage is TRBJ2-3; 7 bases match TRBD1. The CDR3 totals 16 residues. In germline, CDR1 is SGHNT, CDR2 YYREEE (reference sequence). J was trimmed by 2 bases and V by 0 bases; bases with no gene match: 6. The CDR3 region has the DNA TGTGCCAGCAGCTTGGGGGACAGAGTCCACACAGATACGCAGTATTTT. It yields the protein CASSLGDRVHTDTQYF.

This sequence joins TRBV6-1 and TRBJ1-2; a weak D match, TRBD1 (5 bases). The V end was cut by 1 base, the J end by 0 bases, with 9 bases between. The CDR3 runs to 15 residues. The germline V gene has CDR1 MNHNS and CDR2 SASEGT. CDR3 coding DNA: TGTGCCAGCAGTGAAGTGCCGGGGGCTAACTATGGCTACACCTTC. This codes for CASSEVPGANYGYTF.

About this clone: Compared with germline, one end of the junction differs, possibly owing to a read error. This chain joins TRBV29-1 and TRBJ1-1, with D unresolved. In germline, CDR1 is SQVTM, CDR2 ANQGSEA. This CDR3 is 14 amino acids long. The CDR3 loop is CSVESRGMKTEAFF. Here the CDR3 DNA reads TGCAGCGTTGAATCGAGAGGGATGAAAACTGAAGCTTTCTTT.

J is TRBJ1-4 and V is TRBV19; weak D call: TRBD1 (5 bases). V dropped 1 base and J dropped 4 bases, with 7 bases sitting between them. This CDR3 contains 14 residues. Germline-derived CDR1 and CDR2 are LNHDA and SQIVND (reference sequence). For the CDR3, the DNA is TGTGCCAGTAGTATAGGGGGCTTTAATGAAAAACTGTTTTTT. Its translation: CASSIGGFNEKLFF.